The rows below give T cell receptor beta chains drawn from one sample of a study of PD-L1 blockade in urothelial cancer. Using immunoSEQ multiplex PCR, the repertoire was profiled, and TCRdb retains in-frame clones only, with some absent. The sample includes some 120,000 clones, roughly 83% seen only once; the top ten take 2.5% to 4%. The sequenced sample was PBMCs, obtained around atezolizumab (anti-PD-L1) treatment. The receptors were gathered from a man aged 50 or older with urothelial cancer. Each CDR3 is given with its conserved first and last residue. The D gene is left open where the match is weak. Clone sizes are given selectively: once, few, many, or a class where the clone is expanded.

TRBD1,TRBJ2-7,-,TRBV7-9,CASSRTGGHLYEQYF,TGTGCCAGCAGCCGCACAGGGGGGCATCTGTACGAGCAGTACTTC
-,TRBJ1-6,-,TRBV6-5,CASSYGQNSSPLHF,TGTGCCAGCAGTTACGGACAGAACAGCTCACCCCTCCACTTT
-,TRBJ1-1,-,TRBV30,CAWTQGSGTEAFF,TGTGCCTGGACACAGGGTTCGGGGACTGAAGCTTTCTTT
TRBD2,TRBJ2-2,-,TRBV14,CASSQVAGTNTGELFF,TGTGCCAGCAGCCAAGTAGCGGGGACTAACACCGGGGAGCTGTTTTTT
TRBD2,TRBJ2-5,-,TRBV5-1,CASSLGVAGPGQETQYF,TGCGCCAGCAGCTTGGGAGTAGCGGGGCCCGGCCAAGAGACCCAGTACTTC
TRBD1,TRBJ2-3,once,TRBV5-1,CASSIFLSGQPNRADTQYF,TGCGCCAGCAGCATCTTTCTCTCGGGACAGCCCAACCGGGCAGATACGCAGTATTTT
-,TRBJ1-2,-,TRBV30,CAWSQTGYGYTF,TGTGCCTGGAGTCAGACGGGCTATGGCTACACCTTC
TRBD1,TRBJ1-5,-,TRBV19,CASDETGGHLGQPQHF,TGTGCCAGTGACGAGACAGGGGGCCATCTTGGGCAGCCCCAGCATTTT
-,TRBJ2-3,few,TRBV10-3,CAISDESTDTQYF,TGTGCCATCAGTGACGAGAGCACAGATACGCAGTATTTT
-,TRBJ1-1,once,TRBV28,CASSLTQGGNTEAFF,TGTGCCAGCAGTTTAACGCAGGGTGGTAACACTGAAGCTTTCTTT
TRBD1,TRBJ1-1,-,TRBV11-2,CASSLTPQGSAEAFF,TGTGCCAGCAGCTTAACCCCACAGGGGAGCGCTGAAGCTTTCTTT
-,TRBJ1-1,few,TRBV18,CASSQAGSTEAFF,TGTGCCAGCTCCCAGGCAGGATCCACTGAAGCTTTCTTT
TRBD1,TRBJ2-1,-,TRBV11-3,CASSLGSGGYNEQFF,TGTGCCAGCAGCTTAGGGTCAGGGGGCTACAATGAGCAGTTCTTC
-,TRBJ2-7,-,TRBV13,CASSPRQEYYEQYF,TGTGCCAGCAGCCCCCGACAGGAGTACTACGAGCAGTACTTC
-,TRBJ2-5,-,TRBV15,CATSRDRGLQETQYF,TGTGCCACCAGCAGAGACAGGGGTCTTCAAGAGACCCAGTACTTC
-,TRBJ2-1,-,TRBV5-1,CASSSQGPLSNEQFF,TGCGCCAGCAGCTCACAGGGACCCCTTTCCAATGAGCAGTTCTTC
-,TRBJ1-2,-,TRBV19,CASSTRPGQRYYGYTF,TGTGCCAGTAGTACCCGCCCCGGACAGCGATACTATGGCTACACCTTC
TRBD2,TRBJ2-1,-,TRBV4-2,CASSQASGDYNEQFF,TGTGCCAGCAGCCAAGCTAGCGGGGACTACAATGAGCAGTTCTTC
TRBD2,TRBJ2-1,-,TRBV9,CASSVISGGGNEQFF,TGTGCCAGCAGCGTGATATCGGGGGGGGGCAATGAGCAGTTCTTC
TRBD2,TRBJ2-1,-,TRBV5-4,CASSLSPGLAGEGEQFF,TGTGCCAGCAGTTTATCACCGGGACTAGCGGGAGAGGGTGAGCAGTTCTTC
TRBD1,TRBJ1-1,-,TRBV19,CASRSQGTEAFF,TGTGCCAGTAGATCACAGGGGACTGAAGCTTTCTTT
TRBD2,TRBJ2-7,-,TRBV28,CASSWTLAGGNLYEQYF,TGTGCCAGCAGTTGGACACTAGCGGGAGGCAACCTCTACGAGCAGTACTTC
TRBD1,TRBJ1-4,-,TRBV14,CASSPGGHGTEKLFF,TGTGCCAGCAGCCCAGGGGGCCACGGGACTGAAAAACTGTTTTTT
TRBD1,TRBJ2-4,-,TRBV5-1,CASSLAGGVSKNIQYF,TGCGCCAGCAGCTTGGCAGGGGGCGTCTCCAAAAACATTCAGTACTTC
-,TRBJ2-5,-,TRBV18,CASSPPSRSQETQYF,TGTGCCAGCTCACCACCAAGCAGGTCTCAAGAGACCCAGTACTTC
-,TRBJ2-2,-,TRBV18,CASSPMLSTGELFF,TGTGCCAGCTCACCAATGTTGAGTACCGGGGAGCTGTTTTTT
-,TRBJ1-1,-,TRBV21-1,CASSSTGRPNTEAFF,TGTGCCAGCAGTAGTACGGGGAGACCGAACACTGAAGCTTTCTTT
-,TRBJ2-1,-,TRBV10-2,CASKEGSWGGEQFF,TGCGCCAGCAAGGAGGGATCATGGGGAGGTGAGCAGTTCTTC
TRBD2,TRBJ2-7,once,TRBV29-1,CSVEGWASGRTYEQYF,TGCAGCGTTGAAGGTTGGGCTAGCGGGAGAACCTACGAGCAGTACTTC